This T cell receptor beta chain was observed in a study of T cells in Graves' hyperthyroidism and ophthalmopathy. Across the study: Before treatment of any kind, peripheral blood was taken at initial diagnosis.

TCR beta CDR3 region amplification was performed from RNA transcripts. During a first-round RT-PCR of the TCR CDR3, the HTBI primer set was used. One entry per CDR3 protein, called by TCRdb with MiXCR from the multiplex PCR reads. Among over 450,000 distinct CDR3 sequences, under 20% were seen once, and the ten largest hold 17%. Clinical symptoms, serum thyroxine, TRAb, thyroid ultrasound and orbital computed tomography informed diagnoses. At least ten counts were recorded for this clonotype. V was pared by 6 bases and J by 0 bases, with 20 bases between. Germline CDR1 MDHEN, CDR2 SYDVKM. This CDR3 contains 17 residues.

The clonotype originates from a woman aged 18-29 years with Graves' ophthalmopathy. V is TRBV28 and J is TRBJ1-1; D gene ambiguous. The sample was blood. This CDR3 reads CASSSDSDTRLNTEAFF. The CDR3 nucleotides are TGTGCCAGCAGCTCTGACTCTGACACTCGCCTGAACACTGAAGCTTTCTTT.